This TCR beta chain originates from a study of T cells in lung cancer brain metastases. Resection was for synchronous oligometastatic disease or a late solitary brain metastasis recurrence. The V gene's germline CDR1 is GTSNPN and CDR2 SVGIG (reference sequence). The V gene lost 2 bases and the J gene lost 0 bases, with 10 bases spanning the gap. The CDR3 contains 14 residues. Produced via immunoSEQ multiplex PCR; TCRdb's table is partial and in-frame only. Of about 4,200 clones listed, 85% to 90% were seen once; the top ten hold more than 7%. This sequence joins TRBV30 and TRBJ1-1, with D uncertain. This clonotype originated in a man aged 60-69 years with non-small cell lung cancer. The sequenced material came from tumor tissue from the primary lung tumor. The CDR3 reads CAWSWEFMNTEAFF. CDR3 sequence (DNA): TGTGCCTGGAGTTGGGAGTTTATGAACACTGAAGCTTTCTTT.